Listed here are 18 T cell receptor beta chains from one sample, sequenced in a study of human T cells and chemical hapten exposure. Time point described: patch test 1, 2 weeks after DPC sensitization. Treatment of the sample: therapeutic diphenylcyclopropenone sensitization with weekly scalp DPC. MiXCR was run by TCRdb on the RACE reads, yielding one entry per CDR3 protein. The sample carries some 70,000 distinct CDR3 sequences, around 30% recorded once. Sequences were derived from whole blood, sampled in connection with sensitization to the hapten diphenylcyclopropenone (DPC). Receptors originate from a man aged 35 to 55 with alopecia areata. Some clones in this sample may be carry-over from other donors' samples.

The chain joins TRBV7-3 to TRBJ2-3; TRBD2 is a possible D gene (7 bases). The ends were cut back, 2 bases at V and 2 bases at J, with 11 bases in the middle. The CDR3 contains 15 residues. Germline CDR1 reads SGHTA; CDR2 reads FQGTGA. For the CDR3, the DNA is TGTGCCAGCAGCTTACGGGGGGCCAACACAGATACGCAGTATTTT. This sequence encodes CASSLRGANTDTQYF.

DNA of the CDR3: TGTGCCAGCACCCTAGGCCAGGGGCCGAATCAGCCCCAGCATTTT. The encoded protein is CASTLGQGPNQPQHF. The V and J genes are TRBV12-3 or TRBV12-4 and TRBJ1-5; D is possibly TRBD1 (6 bases). V shed 7 bases and J shed 4 bases, with 17 bases lying between them. This CDR3 region has 15 residues.

This clonotype was counted a few times. The chain has TRBV5-6 and TRBJ1-2, with D tentatively TRBD1 (5 bases). The CDR3 spans 14 residues. The V gene's germline CDR1 is SGHDT and CDR2 YYEEEE. Trimming pared 2 bases from V and 5 bases from J, leaving 13 bases between. The CDR3 DNA reads as TGTGCCAGCAGCTTACCCGACAGAGGTTATGGCTACACCTTC. This translates into CASSLPDRGYGYTF.

The chain recombines TRBV7-2 with TRBJ2-4; 7 bases map to TRBD2. The germline V gene has CDR1 SGHTA and CDR2 FQGNSA. With 5 bases clipped from V and 2 bases from J, the junction kept 9 bases outside the gene matches. The CDR3 is 16 residues long. CDR3 nucleotide sequence: TGTGCCAGCAGCCCAATTAGCGGGTCCTCCAAAAACATTCAGTACTTC. It yields the protein CASSPISGSSKNIQYF.

The rearrangement uses TRBV7-9 and TRBJ1-2; D might be TRBD1 (5 bases). The CDR3 extends over 13 amino acids. The V end lost 6 bases, the J end lost 1 base, and 9 bases lay between the germline ends. The V gene's germline CDR1 is SEHNR and CDR2 FQNEAQ (reference sequence). The CDR3 bases are TGTGCCAGCAGTTTACAGGATAACTATGGCTACACCTTC. Translation: CASSLQDNYGYTF.

The J gene is TRBJ2-3, the V gene TRBV15; perhaps D is TRBD1 or TRBD2 (5 bases each). Trimming left V 6 bases short and J 0 bases short, with 10 bases between. There are 14 residues in the CDR3. The V gene's germline CDR1 is LNHNV and CDR2 YYDKDF (reference sequence). The DNA of the CDR3 is TGTGCCACCAGGGGGGAAGCTAGCACAGATACGCAGTATTTT. Its translation: CATRGEASTDTQYF.

The V and J genes are TRBV7-7 and TRBJ2-2; perhaps TRBD1 as D (5 bases). The CDR3 length is 14 residues. Deletions cut 0 bases from V and 6 bases from J, with 8 bases between. From germline, CDR1 is SSHAT and CDR2 FNYEAQ (reference sequence). CDR3 DNA sequence: TGTGCCAGCAGCTTAGCGCAAGGGGCCGGGGAGCTGTTTTTT. It translates to CASSLAQGAGELFF.

This clonotype was counted a few times. The chain links TRBV7-9 to TRBJ1-6; D remains unclear. CDR1 and CDR2 from the germline V gene are SEHNR and FQNEAQ (reference sequence). The CDR3 length is 14 residues. Trimming cost V 5 bases and J 8 bases, with 13 bases left between them. This CDR3 is CASSRSRPYSPLHF. The CDR3 DNA reads as TGTGCCAGCAGCAGAAGCAGACCTTATTCACCCCTCCACTTT.

The rearrangement uses TRBV6-1 and TRBJ1-5; weak D call: TRBD1 (5 bases). CDR3 length equals 14 residues. V was trimmed by 9 bases and J by 6 bases, leaving 18 bases between them. Germline assignment: CDR1 MNHNS and CDR2 SASEGT. The CDR3 DNA is TGTGCCAGATTTAGGTGGGGGGAGAGTCAGCCCCAGCATTTT. Protein product: CARFRWGESQPQHF.

The chain combines TRBV20-1 with TRBJ2-3; 7 nucleotides match TRBD2. Looked up from germline, CDR1 is DFQATT and CDR2 is SNEGSKA (reference sequence). V lost 3 bases to trimming and J lost 2 bases; unmatched junction nucleotides: 8. The CDR3 is 15 residues long. The CDR3 reads CSASGGGGPTDTQYF. DNA for the CDR3: TGCAGTGCTAGTGGGGGGGGAGGGCCCACAGATACGCAGTATTTT.

The chain combines TRBV29-1 with TRBJ2-6; D is unresolved. V shed 0 bases and J shed 0 bases, with 9 bases lying between them. This CDR3 comprises 16 residues. Germline lookup yields CDR1 SQVTM and CDR2 ANQGSEA. The CDR3 region has the DNA TGCAGCGTTGAAGACAGCTCACTCTCTGGGGCCAACGTCCTGACTTTC. Residues: CSVEDSSLSGANVLTF.

This clonotype turned up a few times. The chain links TRBV3-1 to TRBJ2-6, with D possibly matching TRBD1 (5 bases). The CDR3 sequence is 16 residues long. Germline assignment: CDR1 LGHDT and CDR2 YNNKEL (reference sequence). Trimming took off 1 base at V and 8 bases at J, with 15 bases between the two ends. For the CDR3, the DNA is TGTGCCAGCAGCCAAGCGGGTCTGACAGTCTCCAACGTCCTGACTTTC. Its translation: CASSQAGLTVSNVLTF.

V gene TRBV3-1 combines with J gene TRBJ2-7, with 7 bases lining up with TRBD1. V was pared by 4 bases and J by 5 bases, with 2 bases of the junction left unmatched. From germline, CDR1 is LGHDT and CDR2 YNNKEL (reference sequence). The CDR3 spans 12 residues. CDR3 residues: CASSRDRDEQYF. Here the CDR3 DNA reads TGTGCCAGCAGCCGAGACAGGGACGAGCAGTACTTC.

The chain carries TRBV12-3 or TRBV12-4 and TRBJ2-1, with 10 nucleotides matching TRBD2. V trimming: 6 bases; J trimming: 4 bases; junction bases outside the gene matches: 9. The CDR3 spans 16 residues. In DNA, the CDR3 is TGTGCCAGCAGCCCCACGCTAGCGGGAGCGTACAATGAGCAGTTCTTC. It yields the protein CASSPTLAGAYNEQFF.

The chain recombines TRBV6-5 with TRBJ2-7, with TRBD1 identical over 10 bases. V lost 9 bases, J lost 2 bases, and 10 bases stayed unmatched. The germline V gene has CDR1 MNHEY and CDR2 SVGAGI. The CDR3 runs 15 residues. The CDR3 sequence is CASTPGQGIPYEQYF. The DNA of the CDR3 is TGTGCCAGTACTCCGGGACAGGGGATTCCCTACGAGCAGTACTTC.

The genes are TRBV7-3 and TRBJ1-1; 7 bases line up with TRBD1. J lost 4 bases, V lost 5 bases, and 4 bases had no gene match. Germline CDR1 reads SGHTA; CDR2 reads FQGTGA. There are 13 residues in the CDR3. CDR3 loop: CASSPDRATEAFF. CDR3 bases: TGTGCCAGCAGCCCTGACAGGGCCACTGAAGCTTTCTTT.

This clonotype has a handful of counts. The V call is TRBV7-9, the J call TRBJ2-7, with D unclear. Trimming left V 1 base short and J 5 bases short, with 6 bases between. Germline V gene data show CDR1 as SEHNR and CDR2 as FQNEAQ (reference sequence). The CDR3 runs to 12 residues. The CDR3 protein is CASSLGQNEQYF. CDR3 nucleotides: TGTGCCAGCAGCTTAGGCCAGAACGAGCAGTACTTC.

The chain recombines TRBV24-1 with TRBJ2-5; TRBD2 matches 15 bases. The J segment lost 5 bases and the V segment lost 4 bases, leaving 10 bases of the junction unmatched. CDR1 and CDR2 (germline): KGHDR, SFDVKD. The CDR3 sequence is 18 residues long. CDR3 residues: CATSDSGLAGGSVETQYF. CDR3 coding DNA: TGTGCCACCAGTGACTCGGGACTAGCGGGAGGATCGGTGGAGACCCAGTACTTC.